The rows below give T cell receptor beta chains drawn from one sample of a study of identical twins. TCRdb used MiXCR to reprocess the 5' RACE reads, holding one entry per CDR3 protein. The data contain a few hundred thousand distinct CDR3 sequences, roughly 12% of them singletons. This sample was shared with a second study, whose subject was yellow fever vaccine responses in identical twins.

Sequencing was done on a sample of memory (CD45RO+) T cells sorted from blood. Receptor source: a woman aged 18-29 years in good health. CDR3s include the opening cysteine and the closing phenylalanine or tryptophan. D genes are given only for firm matches. For some rows the clone size is stated as once, few or many, or as a class when expanded; others skip it.

d_call	j_call	clone_size	v_call	cdr3_aa	cdr3_nt
TRBD1	TRBJ1-1	few	TRBV6-5	CASSYPSGGHTEAFF	TGTGCCAGCAGTTACCCATCAGGGGGGCACACTGAAGCTTTCTTT
TRBD2	TRBJ2-7	few	TRBV7-2	CASRRSGAYEQYF	TGTGCCAGCAGGCGAAGCGGGGCTTACGAGCAGTACTTC
.	TRBJ2-4	few	TRBV7-2	CASSLDGTTKNIQYF	TGTGCCAGCAGCTTAGACGGGACCACCAAAAACATTCAGTACTTC
.	TRBJ1-1	few	TRBV20-1	CSARRTDTEAFF	TGCAGTGCTAGACGGACAGACACTGAAGCTTTCTTT
TRBD2	TRBJ2-5	many	TRBV7-9	CASSTRVAGMETQYF	TGTGCCAGCAGCACCCGCGTAGCGGGGATGGAGACCCAGTACTTC
TRBD2	TRBJ2-1	few	TRBV20-1	CSARPIAGGYNEQFF	TGCAGTGCTAGACCCATAGCGGGAGGTTACAATGAGCAGTTCTTC
.	TRBJ1-2	.	TRBV6-5	CASSSRSYGYTF	TGTGCCAGCAGTTCCCGGAGCTATGGCTACACCTTC
TRBD1	TRBJ2-7	many	TRBV3-1	CASSPTGTGGYEQYF	TGTGCCAGCAGTCCCACCGGGACAGGGGGCTACGAGCAGTACTTC
.	TRBJ1-5	.	TRBV18	CASSGAPGEPQHF	TGTGCCAGCTCAGGGGCCCCGGGGGAGCCCCAGCATTTT
.	TRBJ1-6	.	TRBV20-1	CSARVSGKGSPLHF	TGCAGTGCTAGAGTGTCAGGGAAGGGGTCACCCCTCCACTTT
TRBD2	TRBJ2-5	.	TRBV6-2/TRBV6-3	CASRDLSGSRKETQYF	TGTGCCAGCAGGGATCTTAGCGGGAGTCGGAAGGAGACCCAGTACTTC
.	TRBJ1-2	few	TRBV7-3	CASSPFPGPYGYTF	TGTGCCAGCAGCCCGTTCCCCGGACCCTATGGCTACACCTTC
TRBD2	TRBJ2-5	few	TRBV20-1	CSRSAGVETQYF	TGCAGCCGTTCAGCGGGAGTGGAGACCCAGTACTTC
TRBD1	TRBJ2-1	few	TRBV10-3	CAIRDRVLNNEQFF	TGTGCCATCAGGGACAGGGTACTAAACAATGAGCAGTTCTTC
TRBD1	TRBJ2-1	many	TRBV5-1	CASSVQGYNEQFF	TGCGCCAGCAGCGTACAGGGGTACAATGAGCAGTTCTTC
.	TRBJ2-5	.	TRBV10-3	CAISDSGRALGTQYF	TGTGCCATCAGTGACTCAGGGCGAGCGTTGGGGACCCAGTACTTC
TRBD2	TRBJ2-1	few	TRBV15	CATSRPGGLAAYNEQFF	TGTGCCACCAGCAGACCCGGTGGACTAGCGGCTTACAATGAGCAGTTCTTC
.	TRBJ2-7	few	TRBV6-2/TRBV6-3	CASRPGATALYEQYF	TGTGCCAGCAGACCGGGCGCGACGGCGTTATACGAGCAGTACTTC
TRBD2	TRBJ2-5	few	TRBV6-5	CASTRGGETQYF	TGTGCCAGCACCCGGGGGGGAGAGACCCAGTACTTC
TRBD2	TRBJ2-7	few	TRBV5-4	CASSLAGVSSYEQYF	TGTGCCAGCAGCCTAGCGGGGGTTAGCTCCTACGAGCAGTACTTC
.	TRBJ2-1	few	TRBV12-3/TRBV12-4	CASSLRDFHFFNERFF	TGTGCCAGCAGTCTCCGGGACTTCCATTTCTTTAATGAGCGGTTCTTC
.	TRBJ2-1	many	TRBV3-1	CASSWKVGSYNEQFF	TGTGCCAGCAGTTGGAAGGTGGGGTCGTACAATGAGCAGTTCTTC
.	TRBJ1-1	.	TRBV3-1	CASSQGYANTEAFF	TGTGCCAGCAGCCAAGGTTACGCCAACACTGAAGCTTTCTTT
.	TRBJ1-3	few	TRBV14	CASSPTQNTIYF	TGTGCCAGCAGCCCAACGCAAAACACCATATATTTT
TRBD1	TRBJ1-4	.	TRBV28	CASSPRGQGVGVTNEKLFF	TGTGCCAGCAGTCCTAGGGGACAGGGGGTAGGGGTGACTAATGAAAAACTGTTTTTT
.	TRBJ2-3	once	TRBV20-1	CSARVLGGMLTQYF	TGCAGTGCTAGAGTCTTGGGGGGCATGTTGACGCAGTATTTT
TRBD1	TRBJ2-7	.	TRBV5-6	CASTLRTGISYEQYF	TGTGCCAGCACCTTAAGGACAGGGATCTCCTACGAGCAGTACTTC
TRBD1	TRBJ1-1	many	TRBV12-3/TRBV12-4	CASRPTGGGTEAFF	TGTGCCAGCAGACCAACAGGGGGTGGCACTGAAGCTTTCTTT
.	TRBJ1-1	.	TRBV7-9	CASSPDNTEAFF	TGTGCCAGCAGCCCAGACAACACTGAAGCTTTCTTT
.	TRBJ2-2	.	TRBV5-1	CASSLVGTFNSGELFF	TGCGCCAGCAGCTTAGTCGGGACATTTAACTCCGGGGAGCTGTTTTTT
TRBD1	TRBJ2-7	few	TRBV18	CASSPTGGTYEQYF	TGTGCCAGCTCACCAACAGGGGGGACTTACGAGCAGTACTTC
TRBD2	TRBJ2-3	.	TRBV28	CASGGLAPDTQYF	TGTGCCAGCGGGGGACTAGCGCCAGATACGCAGTATTTT
.	TRBJ2-6	.	TRBV24-1	CATKGRGTSGANVLTF	TGTGCCACCAAGGGCAGGGGAACATCTGGGGCCAACGTCCTGACTTTC
.	TRBJ2-3	.	TRBV27	CASSFQGNTQYF	TGTGCCAGCAGTTTCCAGGGCAATACGCAGTATTTT
.	TRBJ2-7	medium-sized	TRBV7-2	CASSLAVQGHEQYF	TGTGCCAGCAGCTTAGCGGTACAGGGCCACGAGCAGTACTTC
TRBD1	TRBJ2-3	.	TRBV20-1	CSAERTGYTDTQYF	TGCAGTGCCGAGCGGACAGGATACACAGATACGCAGTATTTT
.	TRBJ1-3	few	TRBV7-2	CASSPQSSSGNTIYF	TGTGCCAGCAGCCCCCAGTCGAGCTCTGGAAACACCATATATTTT
TRBD1	TRBJ1-1	few	TRBV11-2	CAGGVQGAEAFF	TGTGCAGGGGGGGTCCAGGGGGCTGAAGCTTTCTTT
TRBD1	TRBJ1-5	.	TRBV4-1	CASSQPDRVGNQPQHF	TGCGCCAGCAGCCAACCGGACAGGGTTGGCAATCAGCCCCAGCATTTT
.	TRBJ2-7	few	TRBV9	CASSPSGSHTSSYEQYF	TGTGCCAGCAGCCCGTCAGGCAGTCACACCAGCTCCTACGAGCAGTACTTC
TRBD1	TRBJ2-5	.	TRBV5-1	CASSSGQGIQETQYF	TGCGCCAGCAGCTCCGGACAGGGGATTCAAGAGACCCAGTACTTC
.	TRBJ1-4	few	TRBV7-3	CASSPTANRNEKLFF	TGTGCCAGCAGCCCAACAGCGAACCGTAATGAAAAACTGTTTTTT
.	TRBJ2-5	.	TRBV7-2	CASSLLGNQETQYF	TGTGCCAGCAGCTTACTAGGTAACCAAGAGACCCAGTACTTC
.	TRBJ2-3	.	TRBV30	CARTHRDTQYF	TGTGCCCGAACGCATAGGGATACGCAGTATTTT
.	TRBJ1-2	few	TRBV20-1	CSAMAGANYGYTF	TGCAGTGCTATGGCCGGGGCGAATTATGGCTACACCTTC
.	TRBJ2-6	.	TRBV4-3	CASSQDRFGSGANVLTF	TGCGCCAGCAGCCAAGATAGATTCGGCTCTGGGGCCAACGTCCTGACTTTC
TRBD2	TRBJ2-7	many	TRBV7-2	CASSLVGGTSGSYEQYF	TGTGCCAGCAGCTTAGTGGGGGGCACTAGCGGTTCCTACGAGCAGTACTTC
TRBD2	TRBJ2-5	few	TRBV20-1	CSARDHGAGATGAQYF	TGCAGTGCTAGAGATCACGGCGCGGGAGCAACTGGGGCCCAGTACTTC
.	TRBJ1-1	many	TRBV12-3/TRBV12-4	CASSLVGVTIEAFF	TGTGCCAGCAGTTTAGTAGGTGTGACAATTGAAGCTTTCTTT
.	TRBJ2-7	many	TRBV20-1	CSARARVYEQYF	TGCAGTGCTAGAGCTCGGGTTTACGAGCAGTACTTC
TRBD2	TRBJ2-7	few	TRBV3-1	CASSQASGSEQYF	TGTGCCAGCAGCCAAGCTAGCGGGAGCGAGCAGTACTTC
.	TRBJ1-5	many	TRBV20-1	CSARAHGTYVVQPQHF	TGCAGTGCTAGAGCCCACGGGACATATGTAGTCCAGCCCCAGCATTTT
.	TRBJ2-1	few	TRBV24-1	CATSSPEGSSYNEQFF	TGTGCCACCAGTTCCCCCGAGGGGAGCTCCTACAATGAGCAGTTCTTC
.	TRBJ2-6	.	TRBV5-1	CASSLVHGSGANVLTF	TGCGCCAGCAGCTTGGTTCACGGCTCTGGGGCCAACGTCCTGACTTTC
.	TRBJ2-7	.	TRBV2	CASREGEQYF	TGTGCCAGCAGGGAGGGGGAGCAGTACTTC
.	TRBJ1-1	few	TRBV28	CASSLSPGWGGNTEAFF	TGTGCCAGCAGTTTATCCCCCGGGTGGGGGGGGAACACTGAAGCTTTCTTT
.	TRBJ2-5	.	TRBV30	CAWSVRFPGLGSKETQYF	TGTGCCTGGAGTGTACGATTTCCAGGCTTGGGTTCCAAAGAGACCCAGTACTTC